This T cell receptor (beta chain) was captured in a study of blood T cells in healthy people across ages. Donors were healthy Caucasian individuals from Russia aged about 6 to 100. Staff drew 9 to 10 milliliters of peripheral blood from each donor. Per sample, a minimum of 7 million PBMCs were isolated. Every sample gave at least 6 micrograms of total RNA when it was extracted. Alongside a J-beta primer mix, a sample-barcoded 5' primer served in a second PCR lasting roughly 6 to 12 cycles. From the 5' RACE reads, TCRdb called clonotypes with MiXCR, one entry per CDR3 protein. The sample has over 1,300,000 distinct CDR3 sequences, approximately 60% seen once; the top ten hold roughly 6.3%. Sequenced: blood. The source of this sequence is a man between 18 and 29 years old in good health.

As DNA, the CDR3 is TGTGCCAGCAGGGCCAACACGGAACGCGAGCAGTACTTC. This codes for CASRANTEREQYF. The V gene is TRBV7-2, the J gene TRBJ2-7; D remains unclear. Between the trimmed V and J ends, which lost 6 bases and 6 bases, there was a span of 15 bases. The V gene's germline CDR1 is SGHTA and CDR2 FQGNSA. CDR3 length: 13 amino acids.